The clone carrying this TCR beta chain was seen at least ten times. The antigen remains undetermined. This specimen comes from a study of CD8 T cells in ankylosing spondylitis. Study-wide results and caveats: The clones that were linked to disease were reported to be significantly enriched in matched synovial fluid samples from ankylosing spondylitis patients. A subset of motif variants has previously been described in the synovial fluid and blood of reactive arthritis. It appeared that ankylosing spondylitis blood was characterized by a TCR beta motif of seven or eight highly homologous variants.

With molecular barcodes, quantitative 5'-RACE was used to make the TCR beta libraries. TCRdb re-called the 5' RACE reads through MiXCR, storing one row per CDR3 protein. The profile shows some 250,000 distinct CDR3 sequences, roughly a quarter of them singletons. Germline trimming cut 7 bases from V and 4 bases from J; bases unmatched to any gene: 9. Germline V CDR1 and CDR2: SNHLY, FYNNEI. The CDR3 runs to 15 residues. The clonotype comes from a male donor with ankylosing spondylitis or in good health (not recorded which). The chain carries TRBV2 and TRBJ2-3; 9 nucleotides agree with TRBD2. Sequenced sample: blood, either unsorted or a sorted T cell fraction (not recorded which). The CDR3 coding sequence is TGTGCCAGCACATTCCGGCTAGCGGGGTCAGATACGCAGTATTTT. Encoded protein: CASTFRLAGSDTQYF.